Listed here are 32 T cell receptor beta chains from one sample, sequenced in a study of CD4 T cells in relation to SARS-CoV-2 and coronaviruses. Generated by immunoSEQ multiplex PCR, the TCRdb table keeps only in-frame clones and is missing some. This sample has roughly 24,000 clones, with about 75% found just once. CD4+ T cells from unexposed donors were obtained before the COVID-19 pandemic (2011-2018). Isolation of CD4+ T cells took place after less than 11 days in culture. These receptors' antigens are unknown. Material: CD4+ T cells from PBMCs, cultured in vitro. All receptors derive from a human donor in good health.

The chain has TRBV15 and TRBJ1-3; D remains ambiguous. This CDR3 region has 15 residues. Germline CDR1 is LNHNV and CDR2 is YYDKDF (reference sequence). The V end was cut by 1 base, the J end by 0 bases, with 7 bases between. DNA for the CDR3: TGTGCCACCAGCAGAGCCGTAAGCTCTGGAAACACCATATATTTT. This codes for CATSRAVSSGNTIYF.

This clone was recorded once. CDR3 bases: TGTGCCAGCAGCTTAACGAGCGAGGATACGCAGTATTTT. Encoded protein: CASSLTSEDTQYF. The genes are TRBV7-3 and TRBJ2-3; D is unclear. This CDR3 is built from 13 residues. Germline V gene data show CDR1 as SGHTA and CDR2 as FQGTGA. V lost 0 bases and J 6 bases, leaving 7 bases between the germline ends.

V and J are TRBV2 and TRBJ1-4; perhaps TRBD1 as D (5 bases). CDR1 is SNHLY, CDR2 FYNNEI, per germline. V lost 6 bases and J lost 6, with 14 bases in between. This CDR3 is 14 amino acids long. The CDR3 nucleotides are TGTGCCAGCAGGGGCGGGGCTACCTATGAAAAACTGTTTTTT. Protein: CASRGGATYEKLFF.

V and J are TRBV2 and TRBJ2-2; the match to TRBD1 covers 7 bases. V gave up 5 bases and J gave up 2 bases; unmatched junction bases: 5. Germline-derived CDR1 and CDR2 are SNHLY and FYNNEI. The CDR3 is made up of 15 amino acids. The chain's CDR3 is CASSKGTVNTGELFF. CDR3 DNA: TGTGCCAGCAGTAAAGGGACAGTCAACACCGGGGAGCTGTTTTTT. The full variable domain, with the rest looked up from reference TRBV2 and TRBJ2-2, is EPEVTQTPSHQVTQMGQEVILRCVPISNHLYFYWYRQILGQKVEFLVSFYNNEISEKSEIFDDQFSVERPDGSNFTLKIRSTKLEDSAMYFCASSKGTVNTGELFFGEGSRLTVL.

The genes are TRBV19 and TRBJ1-3; 8 positions match TRBD1. The germline gives CDR1 LNHDA, CDR2 SQIVND (reference sequence). The CDR3 spans 16 residues. Losses at the gene ends were 3 bases for V and 0 bases for J; bases not matched to a gene: 4. CDR3 nucleotides: TGTGCCAGTAGTATGGGGGACAGGATCTCTGGAAACACCATATATTTT. This sequence encodes CASSMGDRISGNTIYF. The whole variable domain, remainder taken from reference TRBV19 and TRBJ1-3, is DGGITQSPKYLFRKEGQNVTLSCEQNLNHDAMYWYRQDPGQGLRLIYYSQIVNDFQKGDIAEGYSVSREKKESFPLTVTSAQKNPTAFYLCASSMGDRISGNTIYFGEGSWLTVV.

The chain couples TRBV2 to TRBJ2-7, with TRBD1 matching 9 bases. The V segment lost 6 bases and the J segment 8 bases; nucleotides outside the gene matches: 8. CDR3 length equals 13 residues. Germline CDR1 SNHLY, CDR2 FYNNEI. The CDR3 region is CASRRDREGKQYF. DNA for the CDR3: TGTGCCAGCAGAAGGGACAGGGAAGGGAAGCAGTACTTC.

Here the CDR3 DNA reads TGTGCCAGTAGTTTGCGACAGGGGGCGATATCCTACGAGCAGTACTTC. It encodes CASSLRQGAISYEQYF. This rearrangement joins TRBV19 to TRBJ2-7, with 10 bases that match TRBD1. The CDR3 totals 16 residues. Germline CDR1 reads LNHDA; CDR2 reads SQIVND (reference sequence). The V gene end was trimmed by 5 bases and the J gene end by 1 base; junction bases not matched to a gene: 8.

V and J are TRBV7-2 and TRBJ2-1, with TRBD2 matching over 11 bases. The germline V gene has CDR1 SGHTA and CDR2 FQGNSA. With V trimmed by 5 bases and J by 4 bases, 7 bases remained unmatched. This CDR3 has 16 residues. The CDR3 region is CASSKTGTSGYNEQFF. The DNA for the CDR3 is TGTGCCAGCAGCAAAACAGGGACTAGCGGATACAATGAGCAGTTCTTC.

This chain links TRBV24-1 with TRBJ1-2; unclear D gene. The V end lost 3 bases, the J end lost 4 bases, and 11 bases lay between the germline ends. This CDR3 spans 14 amino acids. The germline V gene encodes CDR1 KGHDR and CDR2 SFDVKD. The CDR3: CATSDRTDLYGYTF. CDR3 sequence (DNA): TGTGCCACCAGTGATCGGACGGACCTCTATGGCTACACCTTC.

In its sample, this clone was seen once. V gene TRBV18 combines with J gene TRBJ2-3; D tentatively reads TRBD1 or TRBD2 (5 bases each). There are 16 residues in the CDR3. Germline CDR1 and CDR2: KGHSH and LQKENI. With 3 bases removed from V and 6 bases from J, the gap between germline ends came to 19 bases. The CDR3 is CASSPRGPGASDTQYF. The CDR3 nucleotides read TGTGCCAGCTCACCTAGAGGACCCGGGGCCTCCGATACGCAGTATTTT.

This clone was detected once. Written as DNA, the CDR3 is TGTGCCAGTAGTATAGGGGACAACAATCAGCCCCAGCATTTT. Encoded protein: CASSIGDNNQPQHF. The rearrangement joins TRBV19 to TRBJ1-5; maybe TRBD1 (6 bases). Germline-derived CDR1 and CDR2 are LNHDA and SQIVND (reference sequence). The CDR3 covers 14 residues. Between the trimmed V and J ends, which lost 1 base and 3 bases, there was a span of 7 bases.

Here the CDR3 DNA reads TGTGCCAGCAGTGACGGACAGGGGGCAGATACGCAGTATTTT. Its translation is CASSDGQGADTQYF. The chain recombines TRBV6-4 with TRBJ2-3, with TRBD1 matching over 10 bases. Germline CDR1 is MRHNA and CDR2 is SNTAGT. The CDR3 is 14 residues long. The trim removed 2 bases at V and 4 bases at J, leaving 0 bases unmatched.

The rearrangement joins TRBV30 to TRBJ1-2; D may be TRBD1 (6 bases). The CDR3 is 14 amino acids. Trimming removed 5 bases from V and 8 bases from J, with 21 bases in between. Germline lookup yields CDR1 GTSNPN and CDR2 SVGIG (reference sequence). The CDR3 DNA sequence: TGTGCCTGGGAAAAACAGGGAAGTGGGGAGGGCTACACCTTC. Translating it yields CAWEKQGSGEGYTF.

The rearrangement uses TRBV5-1 and TRBJ2-6; TRBD1 matches at 11 bases. This CDR3 is 16 amino acids long. Germline loops: CDR1 SGHRS, CDR2 YFSETQ. Trimming took 4 bases from V and 2 from J; bases not matched to a gene: 2. The CDR3 protein is CASSTGQGAGANVLTF. For the CDR3, the DNA is TGCGCCAGCAGCACGGGACAGGGGGCTGGGGCCAACGTCCTGACTTTC. The whole variable domain, filled in from reference TRBV5-1 and TRBJ2-6, reads KAGVTQTPRYLIKTRGQQVTLSCSPISGHRSVSWYQQTPGQGLQFLFEYFSETQRNKGNFPGRFSGRQFSNSRSEMNVSTLELGDSALYLCASSTGQGAGANVLTFGAGSRLTVL.

The rearrangement links TRBV6-5 to TRBJ1-1; TRBD1 is a possible D gene (6 bases). Germline V gene data show CDR1 as MNHEY and CDR2 as SVGAGI. The V end lost 4 bases, the J end lost 1 base, and 16 bases lay between the germline ends. CDR3 length equals 16 residues. CDR3 DNA sequence: TGTGCCAGCAGTTCAGCTTACAGGGAGGAGAACACTGAAGCTTTCTTT. Translated: CASSSAYREENTEAFF.

V usage is TRBV5-4 and J usage is TRBJ2-1; possibly TRBD1 or TRBD2 for D (6 bases each). V lost 4 bases to trimming and J lost 5 bases, with 13 bases between them. The CDR3 consists of 14 residues. Per the germline V gene, CDR1 is SGHNT and CDR2 is YYREEE (reference sequence). CDR3 in DNA: TGTGCCAGCAGCCTTCCCGGGGGCCACAATGAGCAGTTCTTC. Amino acid sequence: CASSLPGGHNEQFF.

The chain links TRBV19 to TRBJ2-3; perhaps D is TRBD1 or TRBD2 (7 bases each). In germline, CDR1 is LNHDA, CDR2 SQIVND (reference sequence). This CDR3 has 12 amino acids. Between the trimmed V and J ends, which lost 6 bases and 6 bases, there was a span of 10 bases. CDR3: CASRQGGDTQYF. The CDR3 bases are TGTGCCAGTAGGCAGGGGGGGGATACGCAGTATTTT. The variable domain in full, with the rest retrieved from reference TRBV19 and TRBJ2-3, is DGGITQSPKYLFRKEGQNVTLSCEQNLNHDAMYWYRQDPGQGLRLIYYSQIVNDFQKGDIAEGYSVSREKKESFPLTVTSAQKNPTAFYLCASRQGGDTQYFGPGTRLTVL.

This chain joins TRBV14 and TRBJ2-7, with D uncertain. Germline V gives CDR1 SGHDN, CDR2 FVKESK. The CDR3 has 13 residues. V was trimmed by 4 bases and J by 3 bases, leaving 10 bases between them. This CDR3 is CASSPTTNYEQYF. The DNA of the CDR3 is TGTGCCAGCAGCCCTACTACTAACTACGAGCAGTACTTC. Full variable domain (missing parts from reference TRBV14 and TRBJ2-7): EAGVTQFPSHSVIEKGQTVTLRCDPISGHDNLYWYRRVMGKEIKFLLHFVKESKQDESGMPNNRFLAERTGGTYSTLKVQPAELEDSGVYFCASSPTTNYEQYFGPGTRLTVT.

The chain is built from TRBV27 and TRBJ1-1; D unresolved. CDR3 length equals 14 residues. V shed 5 bases and J shed 7 bases, with 17 bases lying between them. From germline, CDR1 is MNHEY and CDR2 SMNVEV (reference sequence). CDR3 sequence reads: CASSPSPDGVEAFF. DNA of the CDR3: TGTGCCAGCAGTCCCTCCCCGGACGGCGTTGAAGCTTTCTTT.

This sequence joins TRBV7-9 and TRBJ2-3; the D call may be TRBD1 or TRBD2 (9 bases each). The CDR3 has 19 residues. The V end lost 3 bases, the J end lost 1 base, and 23 bases lay between the germline ends. Germline CDR1 SEHNR, CDR2 FQNEAQ (reference sequence). The CDR3 DNA reads TGTGCCAGCAGCTTCCGGGACAGGGAAGCTAGCGGGGGCACAGATACGCAGTATTTT. Residues: CASSFRDREASGGTDTQYF. The variable domain in full, with the rest retrieved from reference TRBV7-9 and TRBJ2-3, is DTGVSQNPRHKITKRGQNVTFRCDPISEHNRLYWYRQTLGQGPEFLTYFQNEAQLEKSRLLSDRFSAERPKGSFSTLEIQRTEQGDSAMYLCASSFRDREASGGTDTQYFGPGTRLTVL.

This chain uses TRBV7-2 with TRBJ2-3, with TRBD2 matching 7 bases. CDR1 is SGHTA and CDR2 is FQGNSA in the germline V gene. The CDR3 is 15 amino acids. V shed 5 bases and J 2 bases; nucleotides not matched to a gene: 7. CDR3 sequence (DNA): TGTGCCAGCAGCCGGGGGGAATTGGTCACAGATACGCAGTATTTT. It is translated as CASSRGELVTDTQYF.

The V gene is TRBV9, the J gene TRBJ2-3, with 9 bases that match TRBD2. CDR3 length: 16 residues. Germline loops: CDR1 SGDLS, CDR2 YYNGEE. The V segment lost 0 bases and the J segment 2 bases; nucleotides outside the gene matches: 4. This chain's CDR3 is CASSVAASGNTDTQYF. CDR3 DNA: TGTGCCAGCAGCGTAGCGGCTAGCGGGAACACAGATACGCAGTATTTT.

Of note for this clone: An end of the junction differs from the germline gene, which may be a read error. The rearrangement links TRBV10-3 to TRBJ2-6; D unclear. This CDR3 region has 13 residues. The germline gives CDR1 ENHRY, CDR2 SYGVKD. Written as DNA, the CDR3 is TGTGCCACCAGTGAGGCTGGGGCCAACGTCCTGACTTTC. Translation: CATSEAGANVLTF.

The chain combines TRBV19 with TRBJ2-5, with D tentatively TRBD2 (6 bases). V lost 6 bases to trimming and J lost 4 bases, with 12 bases between them. The CDR3 length is 13 residues. The germline gives CDR1 LNHDA, CDR2 SQIVND (reference sequence). CDR3 coding DNA: TGTGCCAGTAGCGGCGGGAAGGGAGAGACCCAGTACTTC. Translating gives CASSGGKGETQYF.

The CDR3 coding sequence is TGTGCCAGCAGGCAGGAGGGCAGCTCCTACAATGAGCAGTTCTTC. It specifies CASRQEGSSYNEQFF. The genes are TRBV2 and TRBJ2-1; possibly TRBD2 for D (6 bases). The CDR3 contains 15 residues. Germline values: CDR1 SNHLY, CDR2 FYNNEI. Trimming cost V 6 bases and J 0 bases, with 12 bases left between them.

The rearrangement uses TRBV28 and TRBJ1-4, with 7 positions matching TRBD1. The germline gives CDR1 MDHEN, CDR2 SYDVKM. The ends lost 6 bases at V and 13 bases at J; junction bases unmatched: 5. This CDR3 has 11 residues. As DNA, the CDR3 is TGTGCCAGCAGCGACAGGGATCGACTGTTTTTT. Its translation: CASSDRDRLFF.

This CDR3 reads CASSLATRVYGYTF. The CDR3 bases are TGTGCCAGCAGTTTGGCCACCCGCGTATATGGCTACACCTTC. The chain links TRBV28 to TRBJ1-2, with no clear D. The CDR3 contains 14 residues. Germline lookup yields CDR1 MDHEN and CDR2 SYDVKM. Between the trimmed V and J ends, which lost 3 bases and 5 bases, there was a span of 13 bases.

The V and J genes are TRBV10-3 and TRBJ1-1; D not resolved. Germline CDR1 ENHRY, CDR2 SYGVKD. The CDR3 length is 15 residues. V was cut by 0 bases and J by 5 bases, with 13 bases left in between. The CDR3 region is CAISESLAIVTEAFF. The CDR3 bases are TGTGCCATCAGTGAGTCTTTAGCCATCGTGACTGAAGCTTTCTTT.

The chain carries TRBV6-5 and TRBJ1-2; TRBD1 aligns across 7 bases. The germline gives CDR1 MNHEY, CDR2 SVGAGI. J lost 10 bases, V lost 3 bases, and 14 bases had no gene match. This CDR3 has 15 residues. Here the CDR3 reads CASSYLEEGAGNYTF. Written as DNA, the CDR3 is TGTGCCAGCAGTTATTTAGAGGAGGGGGCTGGCAACTACACCTTC.

The J gene is TRBJ2-5, the V gene TRBV5-1; weak D call: TRBD2 (5 bases). The germline V gene has CDR1 SGHRS and CDR2 YFSETQ. V was cut by 1 base and J by 2 bases, with 12 bases left in between. The CDR3 runs 15 residues. This chain's CDR3 is CASSLLASRQETQYF. DNA of the CDR3: TGCGCCAGCAGCTTGCTAGCCAGCAGGCAAGAGACCCAGTACTTC.

V usage is TRBV2 and J usage is TRBJ1-1; D gene uncertain. Trimming took 6 bases from V and 4 from J, leaving 18 bases between them. The V gene's germline CDR1 is SNHLY and CDR2 FYNNEI. There are 15 residues in the CDR3. DNA of the CDR3: TGTGCCAGCAGCGCAAATCAGGTTGGGAGCACTGAAGCTTTCTTT. This gives the protein CASSANQVGSTEAFF.

This chain joins TRBV5-1 and TRBJ1-1; D call uncertain. Trimming left V 0 bases short and J 4 bases short, with 7 bases between. The germline gives CDR1 SGHRS, CDR2 YFSETQ. The CDR3 sequence is 13 residues long. CDR3: CASSLGGGTEAFF. DNA for the CDR3: TGCGCCAGCAGCTTGGGGGGAGGCACTGAAGCTTTCTTT.